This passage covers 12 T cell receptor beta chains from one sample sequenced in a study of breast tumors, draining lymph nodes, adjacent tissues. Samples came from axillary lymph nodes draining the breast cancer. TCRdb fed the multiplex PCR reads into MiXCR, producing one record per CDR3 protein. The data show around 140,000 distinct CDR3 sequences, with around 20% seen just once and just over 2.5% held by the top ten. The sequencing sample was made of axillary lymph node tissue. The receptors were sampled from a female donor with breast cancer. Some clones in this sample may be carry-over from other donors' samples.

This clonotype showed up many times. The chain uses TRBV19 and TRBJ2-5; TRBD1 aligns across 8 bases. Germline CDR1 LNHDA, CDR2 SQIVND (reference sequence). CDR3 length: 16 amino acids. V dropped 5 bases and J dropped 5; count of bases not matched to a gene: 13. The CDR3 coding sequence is TGTGCCAGTAGTCCCCGGTTGACAGGGGCTCGGGAGACCCAGTACTTC. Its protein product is CASSPRLTGARETQYF.

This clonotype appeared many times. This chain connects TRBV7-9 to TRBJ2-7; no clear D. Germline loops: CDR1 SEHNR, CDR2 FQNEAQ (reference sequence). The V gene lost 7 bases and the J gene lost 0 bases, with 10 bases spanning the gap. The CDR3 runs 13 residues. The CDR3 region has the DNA TGTGCCAGCACCTCACTTAACTCCTACGAGCAGTACTTC. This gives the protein CASTSLNSYEQYF. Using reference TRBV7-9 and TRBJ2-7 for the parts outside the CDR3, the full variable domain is DTGVSQNPRHKITKRGQNVTFRCDPISEHNRLYWYRQTLGQGPEFLTYFQNEAQLEKSRLLSDRFSAERPKGSFSTLEIQRTEQGDSAMYLCASTSLNSYEQYFGPGTRLTVT.

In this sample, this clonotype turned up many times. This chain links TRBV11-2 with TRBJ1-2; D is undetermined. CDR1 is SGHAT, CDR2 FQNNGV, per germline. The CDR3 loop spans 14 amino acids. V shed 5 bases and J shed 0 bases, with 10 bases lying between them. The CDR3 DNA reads TGTGCCAGCAGCCCAGTAGCGACTAACTATGGCTACACCTTC. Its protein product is CASSPVATNYGYTF.

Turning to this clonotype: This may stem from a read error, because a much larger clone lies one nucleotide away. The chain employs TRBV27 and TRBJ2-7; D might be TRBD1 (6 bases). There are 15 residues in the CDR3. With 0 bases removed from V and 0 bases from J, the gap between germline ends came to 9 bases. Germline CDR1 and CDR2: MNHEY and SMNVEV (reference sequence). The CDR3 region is CASSLSAQGSYEQYF. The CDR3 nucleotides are TGTGCCAGCAGTTTATCCGCACAGGGCTCCTACGAGCAGTACTTC.

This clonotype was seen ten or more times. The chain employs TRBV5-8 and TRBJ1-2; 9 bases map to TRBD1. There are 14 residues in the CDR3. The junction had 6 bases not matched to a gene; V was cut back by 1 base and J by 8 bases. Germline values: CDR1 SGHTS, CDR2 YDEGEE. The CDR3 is CASSLSVQGAGYTF. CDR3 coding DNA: TGTGCCAGCAGCTTGTCTGTACAGGGGGCCGGCTACACCTTC.

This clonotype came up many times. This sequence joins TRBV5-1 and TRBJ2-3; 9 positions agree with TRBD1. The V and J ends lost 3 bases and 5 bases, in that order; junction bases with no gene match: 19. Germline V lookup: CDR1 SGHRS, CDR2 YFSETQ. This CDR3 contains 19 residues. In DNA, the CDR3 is TGCGCCAGCAGCTCGCCCGGGACAGGGAGTTCTTTGCGTGGAGATACGCAGTATTTT. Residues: CASSSPGTGSSLRGDTQYF.

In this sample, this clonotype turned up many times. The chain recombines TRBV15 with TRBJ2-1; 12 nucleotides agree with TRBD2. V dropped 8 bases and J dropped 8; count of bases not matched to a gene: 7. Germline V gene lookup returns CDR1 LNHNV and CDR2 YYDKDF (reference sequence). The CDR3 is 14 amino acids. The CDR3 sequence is CATERLAGADEQFF. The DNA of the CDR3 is TGTGCCACCGAGAGACTAGCGGGAGCCGATGAGCAGTTCTTC.

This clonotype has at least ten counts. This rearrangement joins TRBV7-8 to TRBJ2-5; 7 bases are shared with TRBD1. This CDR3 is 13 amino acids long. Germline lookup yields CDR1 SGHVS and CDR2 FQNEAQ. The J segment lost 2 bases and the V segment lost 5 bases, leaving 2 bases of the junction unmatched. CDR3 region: CASSEGQQETQYF. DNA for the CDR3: TGTGCCAGCAGCGAGGGACAGCAAGAGACCCAGTACTTC. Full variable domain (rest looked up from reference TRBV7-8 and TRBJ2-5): GAGVSQSPRYKVAKRGQDVALRCDPISGHVSLFWYQQALGQGPEFLTYFQNEAQLDKSGLPSDRFFAERPEGSVSTLKIQRTQQEDSAVYLCASSEGQQETQYFGPGTRLLVL.

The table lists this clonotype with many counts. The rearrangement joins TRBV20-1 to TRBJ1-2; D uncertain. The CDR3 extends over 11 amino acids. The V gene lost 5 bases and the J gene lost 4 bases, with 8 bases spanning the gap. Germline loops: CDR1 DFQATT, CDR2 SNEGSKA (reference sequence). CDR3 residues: CSAPLVYGYTF. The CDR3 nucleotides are TGCAGTGCTCCCTTGGTCTATGGCTACACCTTC.

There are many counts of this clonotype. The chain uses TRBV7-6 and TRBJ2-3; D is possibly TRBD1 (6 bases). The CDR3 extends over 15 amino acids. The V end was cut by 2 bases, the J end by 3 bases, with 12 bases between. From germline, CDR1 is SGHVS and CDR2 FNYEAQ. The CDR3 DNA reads TGTGCCAGCAGCTTATCAGGGGCAGGGACAGATACGCAGTATTTT. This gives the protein CASSLSGAGTDTQYF.

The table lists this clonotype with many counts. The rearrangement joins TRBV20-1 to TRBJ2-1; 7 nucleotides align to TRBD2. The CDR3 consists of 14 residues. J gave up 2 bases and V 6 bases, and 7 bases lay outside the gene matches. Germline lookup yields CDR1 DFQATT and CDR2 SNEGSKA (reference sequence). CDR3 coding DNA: TGCAGTGCCCCCTCGGGAGGAGCCTACAATGAGCAGTTCTTC. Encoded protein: CSAPSGGAYNEQFF.

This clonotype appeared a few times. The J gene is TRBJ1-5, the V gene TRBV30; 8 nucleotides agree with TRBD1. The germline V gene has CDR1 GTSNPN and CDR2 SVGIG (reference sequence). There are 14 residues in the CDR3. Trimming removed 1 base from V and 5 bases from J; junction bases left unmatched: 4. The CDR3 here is CAWSATGGDQPQHF. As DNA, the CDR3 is TGTGCCTGGAGTGCTACAGGGGGGGATCAGCCCCAGCATTTT.